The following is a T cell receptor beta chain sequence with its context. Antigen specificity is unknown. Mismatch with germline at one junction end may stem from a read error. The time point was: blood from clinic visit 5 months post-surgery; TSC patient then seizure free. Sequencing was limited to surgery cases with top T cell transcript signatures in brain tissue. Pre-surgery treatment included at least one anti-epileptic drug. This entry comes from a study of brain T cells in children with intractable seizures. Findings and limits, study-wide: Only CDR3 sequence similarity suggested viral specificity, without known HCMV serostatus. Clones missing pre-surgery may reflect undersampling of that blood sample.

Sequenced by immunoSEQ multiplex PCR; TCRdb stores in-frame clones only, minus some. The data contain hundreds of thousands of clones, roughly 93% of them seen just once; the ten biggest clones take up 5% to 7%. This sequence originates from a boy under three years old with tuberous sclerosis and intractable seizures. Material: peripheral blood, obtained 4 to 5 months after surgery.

CDR3 nucleotide sequence: TGTGCTAGCAGTGACACCCAAATACTAGCGGCGAACACCGGGGAGCTGTTTTTT. This gives the protein CASSDTQILAANTGELFF. The chain is built from TRBV7-7 and TRBJ2-2, with 8 positions matching TRBD2. Looked up from germline, CDR1 is SSHAT and CDR2 is FNYEAQ (reference sequence). This CDR3 has 18 residues.